Listed here are 18 T cell receptor beta chains from one sample, sequenced in a study of cytomegalovirus exposure and HLA in healthy donors. The PCR was carried out with 60 Vbeta primers and 13 Jbeta primers. Generated by immunoSEQ multiplex PCR, the TCRdb table keeps only in-frame clones and is missing some. This sample carries around 120,000 clones, about 80% of them seen once, and the ten largest clones take approximately 1%. Sequencing was done on a sample of PBMCs. These receptors were taken from a human donor in good health.

A few counts support this clone. The rearrangement uses TRBV4-1 and TRBJ1-5; TRBD1 aligns across 7 bases. The J segment lost 3 bases and the V segment lost 7 bases, leaving 6 bases of the junction unmatched. The CDR3 loop spans 14 amino acids. The germline gives CDR1 MGHRA, CDR2 YSYEKL. CDR3 coding DNA: TGCGCCAGCACCCCGGACAGGACCAATCAGCCCCAGCATTTT. Residues: CASTPDRTNQPQHF.

This clone was seen only once. V usage is TRBV5-1 and J usage is TRBJ2-7, with D perhaps TRBD1 (7 bases). Trimming removed 5 bases from V and 6 bases from J, with 18 bases in between. CDR1 SGHRS and CDR2 YFSETQ come from the germline V gene. The CDR3 contains 14 residues. CDR3 sequence: CASSQARGDSEQYF. CDR3 coding DNA: TGCGCCAGCAGTCAGGCCAGGGGGGATTCCGAGCAGTACTTC.

The chain employs TRBV6-6 and TRBJ2-1, with 8 positions matching TRBD2. The CDR3 is 13 residues long. After removal of 11 bases from V and 0 bases from J, the junction contained 3 bases not matched to a gene. Germline CDR1 is MNHNY and CDR2 is SVGAGI (reference sequence). CDR3 loop: CAEAGDSYNEQFF. CDR3 sequence (DNA): TGTGCCGAAGCGGGGGACTCCTACAATGAGCAGTTCTTC.

The chain joins TRBV18 to TRBJ2-1, with a weak D call TRBD1 (8 bases). The CDR3 runs 15 residues. The V and J ends lost 7 bases and 10 bases respectively, with 23 bases between them. Germline values: CDR1 KGHSH, CDR2 LQKENI. This chain's CDR3 is CASYAGGQRGAEQFF. In DNA form, the CDR3 reads TGTGCCAGCTACGCAGGGGGCCAGCGGGGCGCGGAGCAGTTCTTC.

The rearrangement links TRBV10-3 to TRBJ2-3, with 8 nucleotides matching TRBD1. V lost 5 bases, J lost 0 bases, and 7 bases stayed unmatched. The CDR3 totals 16 residues. CDR1 is ENHRY, CDR2 SYGVKD, per germline. CDR3 coding DNA: TGTGCCATCAGTTCGGGACAGGACCCTAGCACAGATACGCAGTATTTT. It translates to CAISSGQDPSTDTQYF.

The V call is TRBV4-2, the J call TRBJ2-1, with TRBD2 matching 12 bases. The CDR3 extends over 18 amino acids. CDR1 is LGHNA and CDR2 is YNFKEQ in the germline V gene. Trimming removed 3 bases from V and 7 bases from J; junction bases left unmatched: 13. The CDR3 here is CASSHSILAGGPENEQFF. CDR3 coding DNA: TGTGCCAGCAGCCATTCTATTCTAGCGGGGGGGCCTGAGAATGAGCAGTTCTTC.

The chain links TRBV19 to TRBJ2-3; TRBD1 is a possible D gene (5 bases). Trimming shortened V by 6 bases and J by 2 bases, and 15 bases separated the two germline ends. This CDR3 comprises 15 residues. CDR1 and CDR2 (germline): LNHDA, SQIVND (reference sequence). The CDR3 nucleotides read TGTGCCAGTAGAAAAACCAGGGTCTCCACAGATACGCAGTATTTT. It yields the protein CASRKTRVSTDTQYF.

The CDR3 sequence: CASSYSIGVGEQFF. The DNA for the CDR3 is TGTGCCAGCAGTTACTCGATAGGAGTGGGTGAGCAGTTCTTC. The genes are TRBV6-5 and TRBJ2-1; D is unresolved. Trimming pared 0 bases from V and 9 bases from J, leaving 12 bases between. Germline V gives CDR1 MNHEY, CDR2 SVGAGI. The CDR3 runs to 14 residues.

The J gene is TRBJ2-1, the V gene TRBV5-1, with D uncertain. Germline CDR1 reads SGHRS; CDR2 reads YFSETQ. V dropped 4 bases and J dropped 0 bases, with 2 bases sitting between them. The CDR3 contains 12 residues. Here the CDR3 reads CASSHSYNEQFF. The CDR3 coding sequence is TGCGCCAGCAGCCACTCCTACAATGAGCAGTTCTTC.

The chain couples TRBV5-1 to TRBJ2-7, with D hard to call. Germline values: CDR1 SGHRS, CDR2 YFSETQ. This CDR3 has 14 residues. Trimming shortened V by 1 base and J by 4 bases, and 12 bases separated the two germline ends. CDR3 region: CASSLWPGHYEQYF. CDR3 coding DNA: TGCGCCAGCAGCTTGTGGCCAGGCCATTACGAGCAGTACTTC.

The chain carries TRBV19 and TRBJ1-6; D gene ambiguous. The germline V gene encodes CDR1 LNHDA and CDR2 SQIVND (reference sequence). Trimming removed 8 bases at V and 4 bases at J, with 21 bases between. The CDR3 length is 17 residues. Here the CDR3 DNA reads TGTGCCAGTCCCTATATCGGCCTAGATTTATATAATTCACCCCTCCACTTT. Protein sequence: CASPYIGLDLYNSPLHF.

V and J are TRBV4-1 and TRBJ1-4; D remains unclear. Germline V gives CDR1 MGHRA, CDR2 YSYEKL. V lost 10 bases and J lost 3, with 12 bases in between. The CDR3 contains 13 residues. CDR3 sequence reads: CATKGAPNEKLFF. CDR3 nucleotide sequence: TGCGCCACCAAGGGAGCACCTAATGAAAAACTGTTTTTT.

The chain links TRBV28 to TRBJ1-2, with D hard to call. From germline, CDR1 is MDHEN and CDR2 SYDVKM. This CDR3 spans 13 amino acids. V dropped 5 bases and J dropped 1 base, with 8 bases sitting between them. CDR3 nucleotides: TGTGCCAGCAGTCAGAGCGATAACTATGGCTACACCTTC. Protein product: CASSQSDNYGYTF.

This chain links TRBV5-8 with TRBJ1-6, with D unclear. Trimming removed 0 bases from V and 7 bases from J, with 11 bases in between. CDR1 is SGHTS and CDR2 is YDEGEE in the germline V gene. The CDR3 spans 15 residues. The CDR3, as DNA: TGTGCCAGCAGCTTGGCCTTGGCGCGGAATTCACCCCTCCACTTT. It yields the protein CASSLALARNSPLHF. The full variable domain, rest sourced from reference TRBV5-8 and TRBJ1-6, is EAGVTQSPTHLIKTRGQQATLRCSPISGHTSVYWYQQALGLGLQFLLWYDEGEERNRGNFPPRFSGRQFPNYSSELNVNALELEDSALYLCASSLALARNSPLHFGNGTRLTVT.

The chain joins TRBV2 to TRBJ1-2, with TRBD1 matching 7 bases. CDR3 length equals 13 residues. Germline loops: CDR1 SNHLY, CDR2 FYNNEI. Trimming took 6 bases from V and 4 from J; bases not matched to a gene: 5. Written as DNA, the CDR3 is TGTGCCAGCAGAGAGACAGGGCTCTATGGCTACACCTTC. Translated, it gives CASRETGLYGYTF.

CDR3 region: CASSQAGRGDNEQFF. CDR3 nucleotides: TGTGCCAGCAGCCAAGCCGGGCGGGGGGACAATGAGCAGTTCTTC. V and J are TRBV4-2 and TRBJ2-1; 8 positions agree with TRBD2. This CDR3 has 15 residues. Germline trimming cut 1 base from V and 5 bases from J; bases unmatched to any gene: 4. CDR1 LGHNA and CDR2 YNFKEQ come from the germline V gene.

The chain links TRBV7-6 to TRBJ2-7; the D gene is possibly TRBD2 (5 bases). This CDR3 contains 11 residues. Germline V CDR1 and CDR2: SGHVS, FNYEAQ. The V and J ends lost 4 bases and 6 bases respectively, with 7 bases between them. The CDR3 nucleotides are TGTGCCAGCAGCTCCCGGGGCGAGCAGTACTTC. This encodes CASSSRGEQYF.

CDR3 amino acids: CASSSMTRHYGYTF. Here the CDR3 DNA reads TGTGCCAGCAGCTCCATGACTCGTCACTATGGCTACACCTTC. The chain recombines TRBV11-2 with TRBJ1-2; no definite D call. Germline CDR1 and CDR2: SGHAT and FQNNGV. The V and J ends lost 4 bases and 3 bases respectively, with 12 bases between them. CDR3 size: 14 residues. The variable domain in full, with the rest retrieved from reference TRBV11-2 and TRBJ1-2, is EAGVAQSPRYKIIEKRQSVAFWCNPISGHATLYWYQQILGQGPKLLIQFQNNGVVDDSQLPKDRFSAERLKGVDSTLKIQPAKLEDSAVYLCASSSMTRHYGYTFGSGTRLTVV.